The 3 T cell receptor beta chains below were found in one sample sequenced in a study of blood T cell repertoires in COVID-19. Assay: immunoSEQ multiplex PCR; the TCRdb copy retains only in-frame clones and omits some. In the table there are just under 150,000 clones, about 87% of which are singletons. The specimen was peripheral blood. These receptors all stem from a woman in her forties or fifties with active or convalescent COVID-19.

This chain links TRBV11-2 with TRBJ2-5, with 7 bases aligning to TRBD1. Unmatched junction bases numbered 4, after V lost 5 bases and J lost 4 bases. This CDR3 is built from 13 residues. Germline loops: CDR1 SGHAT, CDR2 FQNNGV. CDR3 bases: TGTGCCAGCAGCCCGGGACAGTTAGAGACCCAGTACTTC. It yields the protein CASSPGQLETQYF.

By sample share, this clone is medium-sized. The chain's CDR3 is CASSFGQENTGELFF. CDR3 DNA sequence: TGTGCCAGCAGCTTCGGACAGGAGAACACCGGGGAGCTGTTTTTT. The rearrangement joins TRBV7-6 to TRBJ2-2; 7 positions agree with TRBD1. This CDR3 is built from 15 residues. The V segment lost 3 bases and the J segment 1 base; nucleotides outside the gene matches: 2. Per the germline V gene, CDR1 is SGHVS and CDR2 is FNYEAQ.

The chain has TRBV7-2 and TRBJ2-3; 8 bases align to TRBD2. The CDR3 contains 15 residues. V lost 3 bases, J lost 0 bases, and 2 bases stayed unmatched. Looked up from germline, CDR1 is SGHTA and CDR2 is FQGNSA. As DNA, the CDR3 is TGTGCCAGCAGCTTGGGACTAGTCAGCACAGATACGCAGTATTTT. As protein: CASSLGLVSTDTQYF.